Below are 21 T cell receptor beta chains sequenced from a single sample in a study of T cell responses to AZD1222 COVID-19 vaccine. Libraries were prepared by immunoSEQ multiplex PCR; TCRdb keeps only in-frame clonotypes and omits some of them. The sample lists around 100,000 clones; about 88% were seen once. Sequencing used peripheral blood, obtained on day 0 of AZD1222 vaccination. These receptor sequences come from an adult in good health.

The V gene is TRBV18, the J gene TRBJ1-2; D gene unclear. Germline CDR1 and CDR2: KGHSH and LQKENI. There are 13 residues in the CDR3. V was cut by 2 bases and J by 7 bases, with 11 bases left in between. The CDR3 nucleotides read TGTGCCAGCTCACCAGTCTCCGTGTCTGGCTACACCTTC. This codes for CASSPVSVSGYTF.

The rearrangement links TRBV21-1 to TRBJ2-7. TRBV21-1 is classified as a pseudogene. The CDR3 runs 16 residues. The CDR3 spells CASSGSISRTSYEQYF. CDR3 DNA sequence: TGTGCCAGCAGCGGGTCAATCTCCAGGACGTCCTACGAGCAGTACTTC.

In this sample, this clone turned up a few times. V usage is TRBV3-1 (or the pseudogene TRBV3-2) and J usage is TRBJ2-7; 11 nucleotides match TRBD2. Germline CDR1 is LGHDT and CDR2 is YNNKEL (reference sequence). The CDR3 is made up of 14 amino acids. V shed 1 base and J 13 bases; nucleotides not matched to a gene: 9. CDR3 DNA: TGTGCCAGCAGCCAAGGCAGACTAGCGGGGATCCGATACTTC. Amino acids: CASSQGRLAGIRYF.

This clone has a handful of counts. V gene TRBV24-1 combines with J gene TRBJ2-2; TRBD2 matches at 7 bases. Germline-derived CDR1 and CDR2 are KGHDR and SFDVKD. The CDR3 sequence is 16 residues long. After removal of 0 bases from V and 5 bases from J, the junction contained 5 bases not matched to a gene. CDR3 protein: CATSDLEAGATGELFF. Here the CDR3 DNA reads TGTGCCACCAGTGATTTGGAGGCGGGAGCAACCGGGGAGCTGTTTTTT.

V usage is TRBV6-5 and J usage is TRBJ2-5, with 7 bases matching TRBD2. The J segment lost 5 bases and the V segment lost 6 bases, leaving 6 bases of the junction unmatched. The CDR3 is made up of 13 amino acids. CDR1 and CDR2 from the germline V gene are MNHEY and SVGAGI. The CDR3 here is CASRTSATETQYF. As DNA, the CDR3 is TGTGCCAGCAGAACTAGCGCGACGGAGACCCAGTACTTC.

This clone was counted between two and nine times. Here the CDR3 DNA reads TGTGCCAGCAGGACCGGCAGGGAAAACATTCAGTACTTC. Protein product: CASRTGRENIQYF. The rearrangement joins TRBV6-5 to TRBJ2-4; perhaps TRBD1 as D (5 bases). With 6 bases removed from V and 5 bases from J, the gap between germline ends came to 11 bases. CDR1 and CDR2 from the germline V gene are MNHEY and SVGAGI. The CDR3 contains 13 residues.

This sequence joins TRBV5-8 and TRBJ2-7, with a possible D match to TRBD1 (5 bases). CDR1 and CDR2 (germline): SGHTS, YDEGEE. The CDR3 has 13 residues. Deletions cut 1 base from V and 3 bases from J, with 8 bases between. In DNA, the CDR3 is TGTGCCAGCAGCTTGATGGGGCTCTACGAGCAGTACTTC. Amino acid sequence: CASSLMGLYEQYF.

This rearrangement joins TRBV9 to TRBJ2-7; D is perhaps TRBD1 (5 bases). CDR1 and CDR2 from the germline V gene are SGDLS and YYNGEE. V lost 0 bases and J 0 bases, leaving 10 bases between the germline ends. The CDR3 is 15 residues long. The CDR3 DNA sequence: TGTGCCAGCAGCGTAGCTCCAGGGAACTCCTACGAGCAGTACTTC. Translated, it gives CASSVAPGNSYEQYF.

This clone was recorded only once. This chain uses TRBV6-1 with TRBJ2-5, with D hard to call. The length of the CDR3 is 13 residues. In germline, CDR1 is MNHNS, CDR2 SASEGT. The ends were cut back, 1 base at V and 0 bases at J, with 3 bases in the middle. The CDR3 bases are TGTGCCAGCAGTGAAGATAACCAAGAGACCCAGTACTTC. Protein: CASSEDNQETQYF.

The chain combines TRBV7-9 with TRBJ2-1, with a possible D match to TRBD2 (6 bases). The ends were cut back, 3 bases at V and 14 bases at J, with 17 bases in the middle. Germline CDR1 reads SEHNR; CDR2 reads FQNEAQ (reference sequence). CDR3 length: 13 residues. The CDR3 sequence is CASSFSFRDWEFF. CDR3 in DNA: TGTGCCAGCAGCTTCAGTTTTCGGGACTGGGAGTTCTTC.

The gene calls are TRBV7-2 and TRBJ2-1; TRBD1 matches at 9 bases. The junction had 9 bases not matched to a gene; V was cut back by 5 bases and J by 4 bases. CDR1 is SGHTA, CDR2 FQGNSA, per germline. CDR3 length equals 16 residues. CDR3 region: CASSLPGQGIYNEQFF. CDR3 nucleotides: TGTGCCAGCAGCCTGCCGGGACAGGGTATTTACAATGAGCAGTTCTTC.

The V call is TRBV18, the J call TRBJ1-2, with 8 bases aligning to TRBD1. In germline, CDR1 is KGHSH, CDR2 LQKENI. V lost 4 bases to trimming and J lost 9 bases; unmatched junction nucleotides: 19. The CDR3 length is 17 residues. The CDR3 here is CASSLEYTGGSARSYTF. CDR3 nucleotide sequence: TGTGCCAGCTCACTGGAATACACAGGGGGATCGGCCCGGAGCTACACCTTC.

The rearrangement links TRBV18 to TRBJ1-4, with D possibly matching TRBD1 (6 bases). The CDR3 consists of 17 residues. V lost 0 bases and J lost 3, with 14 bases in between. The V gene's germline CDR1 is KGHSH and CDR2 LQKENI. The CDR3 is CASSPPNQGRPNEKLFF. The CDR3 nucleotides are TGTGCCAGCTCACCACCGAACCAGGGGCGGCCTAATGAAAAACTGTTTTTT.

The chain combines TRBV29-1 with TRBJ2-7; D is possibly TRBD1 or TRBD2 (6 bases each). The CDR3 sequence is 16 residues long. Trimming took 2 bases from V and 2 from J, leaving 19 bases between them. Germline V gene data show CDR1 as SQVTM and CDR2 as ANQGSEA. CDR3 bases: TGCAGCGTTGAATCTGAATTCCGGGGGCCCCCCTACGAGCAGTACTTC. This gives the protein CSVESEFRGPPYEQYF.

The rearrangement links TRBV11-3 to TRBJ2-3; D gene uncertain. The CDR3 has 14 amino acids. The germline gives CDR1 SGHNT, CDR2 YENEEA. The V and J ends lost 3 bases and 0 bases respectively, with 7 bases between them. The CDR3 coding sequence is TGTGCCAGCAGCTTCATTTACAGCACAGATACGCAGTATTTT. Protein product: CASSFIYSTDTQYF.

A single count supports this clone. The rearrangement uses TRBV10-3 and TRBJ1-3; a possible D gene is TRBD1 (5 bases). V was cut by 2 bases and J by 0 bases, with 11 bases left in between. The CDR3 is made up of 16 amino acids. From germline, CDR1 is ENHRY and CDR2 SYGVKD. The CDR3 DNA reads TGTGCCATCAGTGAGCGGGGGACCTCCTCTGGAAACACCATATATTTT. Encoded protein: CAISERGTSSGNTIYF.

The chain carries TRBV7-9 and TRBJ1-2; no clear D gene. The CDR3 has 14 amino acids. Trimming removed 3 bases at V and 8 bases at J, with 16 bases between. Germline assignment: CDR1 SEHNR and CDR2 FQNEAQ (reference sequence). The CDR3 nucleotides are TGTGCCAGCAGCTTTGCGGTCCAGGTACCAGGCTACACCTTC. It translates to CASSFAVQVPGYTF.

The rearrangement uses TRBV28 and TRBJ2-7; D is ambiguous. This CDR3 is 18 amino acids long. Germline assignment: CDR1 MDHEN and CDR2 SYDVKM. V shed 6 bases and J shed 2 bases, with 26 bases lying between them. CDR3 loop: CASSSFHMNSTPTYEQYF. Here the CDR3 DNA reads TGTGCCAGCAGCTCTTTTCACATGAACTCCACCCCGACCTACGAGCAGTACTTC.

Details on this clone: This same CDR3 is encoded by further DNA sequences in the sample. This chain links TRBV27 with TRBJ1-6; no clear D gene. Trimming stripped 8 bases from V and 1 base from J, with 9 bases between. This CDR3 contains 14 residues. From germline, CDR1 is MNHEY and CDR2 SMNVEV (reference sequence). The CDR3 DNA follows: TGTGCCAGCCGCAGAGATTCCTATAATTCACCCCTCCACTTT. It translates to CASRRDSYNSPLHF.

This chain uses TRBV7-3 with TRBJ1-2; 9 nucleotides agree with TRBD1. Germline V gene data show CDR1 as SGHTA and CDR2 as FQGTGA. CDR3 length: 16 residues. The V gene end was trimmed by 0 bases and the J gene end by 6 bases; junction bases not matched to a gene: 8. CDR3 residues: CASSLTGQGGRNGYTF. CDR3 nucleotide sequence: TGTGCCAGCAGCTTAACGGGACAGGGAGGAAGAAATGGCTACACCTTC.

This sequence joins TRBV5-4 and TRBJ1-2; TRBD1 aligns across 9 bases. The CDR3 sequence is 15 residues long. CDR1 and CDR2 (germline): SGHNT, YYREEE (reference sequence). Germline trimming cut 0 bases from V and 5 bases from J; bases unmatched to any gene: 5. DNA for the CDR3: TGTGCCAGCAGCTTGGCCGGACAGGGGATTTATGGCTACACCTTC. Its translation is CASSLAGQGIYGYTF.